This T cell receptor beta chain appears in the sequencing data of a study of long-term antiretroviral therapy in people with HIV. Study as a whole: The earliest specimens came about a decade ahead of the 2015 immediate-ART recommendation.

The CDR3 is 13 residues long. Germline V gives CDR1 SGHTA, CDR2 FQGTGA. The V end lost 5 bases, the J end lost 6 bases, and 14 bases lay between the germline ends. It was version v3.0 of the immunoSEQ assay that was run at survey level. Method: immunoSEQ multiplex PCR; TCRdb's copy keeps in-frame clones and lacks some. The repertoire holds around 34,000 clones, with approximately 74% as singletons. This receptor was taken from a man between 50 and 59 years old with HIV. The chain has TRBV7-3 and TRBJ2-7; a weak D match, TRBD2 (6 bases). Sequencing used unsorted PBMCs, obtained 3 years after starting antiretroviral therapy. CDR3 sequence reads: CASSGDAGSEQYF. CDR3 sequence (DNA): TGTGCCAGCAGCGGGGACGCGGGATCCGAGCAGTACTTC.